The TCR beta chain described here comes from a study of blood T cell repertoires in COVID-19. As for the study in general: The samples span acute and convalescent COVID-19 from the United States, Italy and Spain. The cDNA or gDNA used as material had been derived from T cells, B-cell-depleted T cells, or PBMCs.

How the authors handled the data: Amplification of reference gene primers provided the estimated nucleated cell counts. Generated by immunoSEQ multiplex PCR, the TCRdb table keeps only in-frame clones and is missing some. Clone size and V and J calls were adopted from that table, with D and trimming inferred from the DNA. The table shows some 130,000 clones, with roughly 90% occurring only once. This CDR3 region has 13 residues. CDR1 and CDR2 from the germline V gene are SGHVS and FQNEAQ. Trimming left V 1 base short and J 7 bases short, with 10 bases between. Material: peripheral blood. This sequence originates from a man aged 45-60 years with active COVID-19. This chain uses TRBV7-8 with TRBJ1-1, with D possibly TRBD1 on 5 matching bases. The CDR3 DNA sequence: TGTGCCAGCAGCTTAGACCTGACAGTTGAAGCTTTCTTT. Translation gives CASSLDLTVEAFF.